This T cell receptor beta chain comes out of a study of cytotoxic CD8 clonotypes in ibrutinib-treated CLL. Looked up from germline, CDR1 is SGHRS and CDR2 is YFSETQ. V lost 2 bases to trimming and J lost 10 bases, with 16 bases between them. This CDR3 comprises 15 residues. Clones were read by immunoSEQ multiplex PCR, and TCRdb kept only the in-frame ones, dropping some. The table shows about 300,000 clones, with 70% to 80% occurring only once. Regarding the study as a whole: A rise in clonality was seen at ibrutinib response, and a fall back toward baseline was seen at progression. Exceeding age-matched healthy donors, baseline clonality also tracked the counts of circulating CD8+ T cells.

Concerning this clone itself: Its antigen is not identified.

The TCR originated in a human donor with chronic lymphocytic leukemia. The chain joins TRBV5-1 to TRBJ1-6; D possibly corresponds to TRBD1 (5 bases). The sample in question was PBMCs, obtained at disease progression, from a patient treated with ibrutinib. CDR3 in DNA: TGCGCCAGCAGCTTAGGTGGGGCGTCAAGATCACCCCTCCACTTT. It encodes CASSLGGASRSPLHF.